This T cell receptor beta chain was recovered during a study of control samples from healthy donors and cancer patients. Libraries were prepared by immunoSEQ multiplex PCR; TCRdb keeps only in-frame clonotypes and omits some of them. The sample includes about 79,000 clones, approximately 94% of them seen just once. This CDR3 comprises 15 residues. V was clipped by 1 base and J by 4 bases, with 13 bases between them. Germline-derived CDR1 and CDR2 are MGHRA and YSYEKL. The sample consisted of PBMCs. The source of this sequence is a woman between 40 and 50 years old with lung cancer. The rearrangement links TRBV4-1 to TRBJ1-2, with D uncertain. This chain's CDR3 is CASSQATGILYGYTF. DNA for the CDR3: TGCGCCAGCAGCCAAGCGACGGGCATCCTCTATGGCTACACCTTC.